This T cell receptor beta chain was sequenced during a study of control samples from healthy donors and cancer patients. The CDR3 covers 17 residues. Trimming pared 2 bases from V and 4 bases from J, leaving 20 bases between. Germline CDR1 reads KGHSH; CDR2 reads LQKENI. The protocol was immunoSEQ multiplex PCR, while the TCRdb copy is restricted to in-frame clones and leaves out a portion. The sample shows some 150,000 clones, around 96% of them seen only once. This chain connects TRBV18 to TRBJ1-1, with D maybe TRBD1 (5 bases). Specimen: blood. This clonotype was obtained from a middle-aged man in good health. In DNA, the CDR3 is TGTGCCAGCTCACCAGAAGGGGTAACGGTTGTCGGCACTGAAGCTTTCTTT. Amino acids: CASSPEGVTVVGTEAFF.